Sequencing of this T cell receptor beta chain was carried out in a study of cytomegalovirus exposure and HLA in healthy donors (dated by TCRdb to 2015 to 2018). Study-wide context: In an earlier analysis of 450 to 750 of the donors, about 270 Gb of sequence data and 120 million or so unique TCR beta sequences from 180 million or so T cells were reported. Roughly 300 gigabases of sequencing data and around 80 million unique TCR sequences made up an early release that covered 500 to 650 HLA-typed donors. The genetic ancestry cluster associated with self-reported Caucasian donors included about four fifths of the 300 to 450 genotyped donors. The study aimed to test whether cataloging public T cell receptors could reveal signatures of past pathogen exposure. The study profiled the T cell repertoires of fewer than 850 subjects by immunosequencing and related them to cytomegalovirus serostatus. Besides the first cohort of around 670 subjects, a separate validation cohort made up of over a hundred different subjects was used. High-throughput TCR immunosequencing, statistical association of individual TCRs with disease status, and machine learning were combined to predict cytomegalovirus infection status. In a later analysis, previously published TCR beta repertoires from 666 donors were re-analyzed and high-resolution HLA genotyping was added so that TCR occurrence patterns could be studied. Rather than using new phenotypic data, the later analysis identified candidate immune exposures from TCR beta sequences and from how often those sequences occurred across donors. An earlier analysis of approximately 630 of the donors applied high-throughput TCR beta sequencing to assess whether each TCR beta V gene segment acted as functional or pseudogenic. Alongside the repertoire data, information on donor age, sex, ethnicity and CMV serostatus was compiled. A later genetic analysis used genome-wide SNP genotypes for about 55% of the 666 donors, treating that subset as a discovery cohort. All discovery cohort repertoires had been generated on a single sequencing platform. Class I and class II HLA loci were covered by the typing at four-digit resolution. The number of donors typed differed by locus, with about 629-640 for A, B, C, DRB1 and DQB1, roughly 520 for DQA1, 600 to 610 for DPA1, and around 430 for DPB1. Roughly 5 DR-DQ haplotypes were treated as single units for association and clustering because of strong linkage in the cohort. On average, roughly 250,000 unique TCR beta nucleotide sequences were sequenced per donor among 398 genotyped donors of the cohort, with around 19% of those sequences being non-productive. Overall study results and their limits: Most CMV-associated TCR beta chains appeared to be HLA-restricted in a later analysis, and the HLA associations seemed to be driven largely by CMV exposure. The sequencing pipeline was judged likely to have produced a cluster of highly shared sequence variants as a technical artifact. Because counts were too low, approximately 15 rarely observed V segments, including chromosome 9 orphons, were excluded from the earlier analysis of 587 of the donors. HLA typing was unavailable for some donors at each locus, so association tests used only the typed subset. Strong co-occurrence of HLA alleles, especially DR and DQ, made assigning TCR associations to individual alleles difficult. Broadly in line with IMGT annotations, most TCR beta V segments showed up in productive rearrangements about 87% or about 30% of the time in an earlier analysis of roughly 590 of the donors. The only immune exposure information available for the cohort was CMV serostatus. According to a later genetic analysis, donors in an Asian-associated ancestry cluster had fewer N-insertions in productive TCRs than the approximately 630-donor mean. Most TCR sequences were observed very rarely across donors, whereas some public TCRs were present in many individuals. The study listed 164 TCR beta chains as associated with cytomegalovirus. In a later analysis, the rate of TCR association differed among HLA loci, with DRB1 alleles having the most associated TCRs and HLA-C alleles having the fewest. At a false discovery rate of 0.05, a later analysis linked roughly 17,000 TCR beta sequences to specific HLA alleles. A few of the identified cytomegalovirus-associated TCR beta chains were confirmed in vitro to be specific for cytomegalovirus antigens. In a later analysis, HLA-associated TCR beta chains were found to be more clonally expanded and to have lower generation probabilities than equally common non-associated chains. Correlated functional status among segregating V segments might reflect linkage disequilibrium, but an unknown experimental factor could not be ruled out. This cohort had only TCR beta chains sequenced, and the lack of alpha or paired-chain data limited which features could be detected. It was suggested by the authors that the approach could potentially be generalized to other disease states and immunological phenotypes. The 87-base-pair reads could not distinguish some IMGT-functional V segments, including TRBV6-2 and TRBV6-3, so those segments were excluded. A further reported finding was that TCR beta sequences accurately predicted the HLA-A and HLA-B alleles for most subjects in the first cohort. Cytomegalovirus status was reported to be diagnosed by the classifier with high specificity and sensitivity in both the original and validation cohorts. The presence/absence analyses assumed that sequencing depth was roughly uniform across donors, and that assumption may not be true. In a later genetic analysis, a missense DCLRE1C variant was associated with V-gene and J-gene trimming of TCR beta chains, and the association was replicated in an independent cohort. Several of the top co-occurrence clusters appeared to be linked to parvovirus B19, influenza, CMV and Epstein-Barr virus, according to a later analysis.

Per the germline V gene, MNHEY is the CDR1 and SVGAGI is the CDR2. For this chain, trimming is 3 bases at the V end and 3 bases at the J end, and the number of junction bases without a gene match is 5. Counted from cysteine to phenylalanine, this CDR3 has 16 amino acids. Only CDR3 DNA is held: 48 bases, read in frame from base 1. Receptor amplification or capture employed the immunoSEQ multiplex PCR assay. A mixture of 60 forward primers for TCR Vbeta segments and 13 reverse primers for TCR Jbeta segments was used in the multiplex PCR. The CDR3 region of rearranged TCR beta genes was amplified from genomic DNA by a multiplex PCR assay. The amplified TCR beta libraries were sequenced on the Illumina HiSeq System as 87-base-pair reads. On the study's bioinformatics: In a later analysis, 80 million or so unique TCR beta chains were counted across the 666 repertoires, and around 11 million of these chains were shared by at least two donors. Raw reads were error-corrected and collapsed into unique sequences with a nearest-neighbor algorithm that merged closely related sequences to remove PCR and sequencing errors. Alignment of CDR3 sequences to IMGT reference sequences was used to assign V, D and J gene segments. For a sequence to be retained, a match of at least six nucleotides to both a V gene segment and a J gene segment was required. Rearrangements were called productive when the CDR3 lacked stop codons and stayed in frame with V and J; all others were non-productive. CDR3 was defined by IMGT convention, running from the second conserved V-encoded cysteine to the conserved J-encoded phenylalanine. Sequences without an unambiguous match to a single V gene segment were excluded from the earlier analysis of 450 to 750 of the donors. In an earlier analysis of a few hundred of the donors, V segments were called functional above 56.7% productive rearrangements and were called segregating when the between-donor standard deviation exceeded 5%. A statistical classification framework was built to diagnose cytomegalovirus status from the catalog of TCR beta chain sequences. In a later analysis, TCR nucleotide sequences were compared against IMGT/GENE-DB human TR gene sequences so that V and J genes could be assigned. Using the TCRdist pipeline, a later analysis assigned CDR3 sequences along with most-parsimonious VDJ recombination scenarios. In a later analysis, every TCR beta chain was defined by the combination of its CDR3 amino acid sequence and its V-gene family, and reads without a unique V-gene family were dropped. In a later analysis, 450 to 600 highly shared, low-generation-probability nucleotide sequences were removed to address suspected cross-contamination and a sequencing artifact. A later analysis calculated a clonal expansion index for each public chain from normalized within-repertoire ranks of inferred template counts. A later analysis computed generation probabilities with a VDJ recombination model fitted to out-of-frame rearrangements, and checked the results against IGoR. In a later analysis, TCR-TCR, TCR-HLA and TCR-CMV co-occurrence was scored with hypergeometric tests, and a repertoire-size bias correction was applied to TCR pairs. False discovery rates were estimated in a later analysis by permuting HLA or CMV assignments 20 times. In a later analysis, co-occurring TCRs were grouped using DBSCAN, and TCRdist sequence similarity was added for clustering within HLA-allele-positive subsets. Co-occurrence clustering excluded repertoires with fewer than 30,000 or more than 120,000 public chains, plus five with anomalous nucleotide sharing. Held by TCRdb, this immuneACCESS table contains in-frame sequences only and omits some clones. Under half of the omission traces to an unresolved V gene where checked; the cause of the rest is unknown. From that table come the V and J calls and clone size; the DNA was used to work out D and trimming. The sample has about 120,000 clones on record, around 68% of them singletons. The ten largest clones take up about 9.9% of the sample.

This clone appeared once. Its antigen is still unknown. Base-call qualities are not available, and no considerably larger clone is one nucleotide away. The cohort consisted of 650 to 700 healthy bone marrow donors. All cohort members were sampled while nominally healthy, although unrecorded immune exposures were likely present. The donor tested CMV seropositive and was one of the 289 seropositive cohort members. Each donor provided a peripheral blood sample, and peripheral blood mononuclear cells were used for TCR beta sequencing. The Qiagen DNeasy Blood Extraction Kit was used to extract genomic DNA from the blood cell samples.

Sequencing was done on a sample of PBMCs. The TCR originated in a woman in her fifties or sixties in good health and CMV-seropositive. The rearrangement joined TRBV6-5 to TRBJ2-3, with 11 bases matching TRBD2. The nucleotide sequence reads as follows: TGTGCCAGCAGTTATAGCGGGAGGGCCCCGACAGATACGCAGTATTTT. The resulting protein is CASSYSGRAPTDTQYF.